This entry describes one T cell receptor beta chain. Its antigen is as yet unknown. Germline CDR1 SNHLY, CDR2 FYNNEI. The CDR3 consists of 15 residues. Trimming stripped 4 bases from V and 1 base from J, with 13 bases between. PCR was performed using 60 Vbeta and 13 Jbeta primers. As handled by the study authors: It was a later analysis that counted about 80 million unique TCR beta chains, of which roughly 11 million were shared. Sequencing was performed with immunoSEQ multiplex PCR; in TCRdb, only in-frame clones are kept and a portion is missing. The V and J calls and clone size were taken over from that table, and D and trimming were inferred from the DNA. The sample carries about 160,000 clones, around three quarters recorded once. The data derive from a study of cytomegalovirus exposure and HLA in healthy donors. Study-wide results and limits: Analysis was carried out at a later point, and it linked a missense DCLRE1C variant to TCR beta V- and J-gene trimming. In a later analysis, a genetic analysis reported fewer productive-TCR N-insertions in an Asian-associated ancestry cluster than the cohort average.

This chain connects TRBV2 to TRBJ1-1; D remains unclear. Input material: PBMCs. The receptor comes from a woman in her 50s in good health and CMV-seropositive. CDR3 amino acids: CASSAPRGGNTEAFF. DNA of the CDR3: TGTGCCAGCAGTGCCCCGCGCGGAGGGAACACTGAAGCTTTCTTT.